This TCR beta chain was captured by sequencing in a study of blood T cell repertoires in COVID-19. Background on the study: Samples taken during acute and convalescent COVID-19 were collected in the United States, Italy and Spain. Nucleic acid was either cDNA or gDNA, and it came from T cells, B-cell-depleted T cells, or PBMCs.

Original processing notes: Estimated nucleated cell counts came from reference gene primer amplification. Method: immunoSEQ multiplex PCR; TCRdb's copy keeps in-frame clones and lacks some. That table furnishes V, J and clone size, whereas the DNA furnished D and trimming. This table has tens of thousands of clones, around four fifths appearing once. V dropped 2 bases and J dropped 1; count of bases not matched to a gene: 5. Germline CDR1 MNHEY, CDR2 SVGAGI. The CDR3 consists of 15 residues. The sample comprised peripheral blood. This TCR was sampled from a man aged 65-85 years with acute or convalescent COVID-19. The rearrangement joins TRBV6-5 to TRBJ2-7, with 7 nucleotides matching TRBD1. The CDR3 bases are TGTGCCAGCAGTTACGGGACAGCCGTTTCCTACGAGCAGTACTTC. Its translation is CASSYGTAVSYEQYF.